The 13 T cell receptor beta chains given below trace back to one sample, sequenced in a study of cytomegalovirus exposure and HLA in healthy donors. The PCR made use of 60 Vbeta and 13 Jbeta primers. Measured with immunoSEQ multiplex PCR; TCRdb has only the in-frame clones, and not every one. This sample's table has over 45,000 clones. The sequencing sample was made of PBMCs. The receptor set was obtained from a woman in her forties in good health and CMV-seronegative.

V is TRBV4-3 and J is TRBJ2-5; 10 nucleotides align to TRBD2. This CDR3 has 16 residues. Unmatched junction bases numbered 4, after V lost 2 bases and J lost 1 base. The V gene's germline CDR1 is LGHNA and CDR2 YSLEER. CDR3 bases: TGCGCCAGCAGCCAACAGGCTAGCGGGGGCCAAGAGACCCAGTACTTC. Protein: CASSQQASGGQETQYF.

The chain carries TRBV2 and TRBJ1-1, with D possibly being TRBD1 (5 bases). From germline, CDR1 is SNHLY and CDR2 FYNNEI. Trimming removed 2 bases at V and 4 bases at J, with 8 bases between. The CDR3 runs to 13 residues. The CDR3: CASSERQGTEAFF. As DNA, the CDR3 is TGTGCCAGCAGTGAACGGCAGGGCACTGAAGCTTTCTTT.

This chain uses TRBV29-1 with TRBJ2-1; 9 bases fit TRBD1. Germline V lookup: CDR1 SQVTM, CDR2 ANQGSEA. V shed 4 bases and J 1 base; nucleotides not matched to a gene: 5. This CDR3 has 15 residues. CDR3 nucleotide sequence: TGCAGCGTTGGAACCGGGACAGGGTCCTACAATGAGCAGTTCTTC. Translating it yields CSVGTGTGSYNEQFF.

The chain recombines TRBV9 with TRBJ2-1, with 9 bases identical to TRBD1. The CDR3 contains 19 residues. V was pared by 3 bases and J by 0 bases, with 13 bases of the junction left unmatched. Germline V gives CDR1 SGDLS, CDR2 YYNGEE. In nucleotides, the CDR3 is TGTGCCAGCAGCGAACCGGGACAGGGAAGGGCCCCCTCCTACAATGAGCAGTTCTTC. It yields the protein CASSEPGQGRAPSYNEQFF.

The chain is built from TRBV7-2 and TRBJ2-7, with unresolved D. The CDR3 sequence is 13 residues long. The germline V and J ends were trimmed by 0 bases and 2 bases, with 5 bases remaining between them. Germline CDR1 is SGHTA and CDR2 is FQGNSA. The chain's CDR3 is CASSLASAYEQYF. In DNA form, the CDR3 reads TGTGCCAGCAGCTTAGCCTCAGCCTACGAGCAGTACTTC. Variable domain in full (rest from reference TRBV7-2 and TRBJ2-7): GAGVSQSPSNKVTEKGKDVELRCDPISGHTALYWYRQSLGQGLEFLIYFQGNSAPDKSGLPSDRFSAERTGGSVSTLTIQRTQQEDSAVYLCASSLASAYEQYFGPGTRLTVT.

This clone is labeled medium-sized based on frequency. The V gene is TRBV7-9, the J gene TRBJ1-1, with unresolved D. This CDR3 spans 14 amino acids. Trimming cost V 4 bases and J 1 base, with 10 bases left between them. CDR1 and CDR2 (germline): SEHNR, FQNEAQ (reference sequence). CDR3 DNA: TGTGCCAGCAGCTCCCTCGCGGGGAACACTGAAGCTTTCTTT. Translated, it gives CASSSLAGNTEAFF.

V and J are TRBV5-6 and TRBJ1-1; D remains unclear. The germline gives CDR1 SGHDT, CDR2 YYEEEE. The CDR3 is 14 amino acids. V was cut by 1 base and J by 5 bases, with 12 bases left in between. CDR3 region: CASSLIQLVTEAFF. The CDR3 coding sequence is TGTGCCAGCAGCTTGATACAGCTGGTTACTGAAGCTTTCTTT.

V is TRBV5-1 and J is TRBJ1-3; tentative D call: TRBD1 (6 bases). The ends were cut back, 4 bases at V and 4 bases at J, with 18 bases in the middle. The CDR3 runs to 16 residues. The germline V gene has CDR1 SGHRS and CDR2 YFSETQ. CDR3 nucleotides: TGCGCCAGCAGCCCCCTTACAGGGTACACAGGAAACACCATATATTTT. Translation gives CASSPLTGYTGNTIYF.

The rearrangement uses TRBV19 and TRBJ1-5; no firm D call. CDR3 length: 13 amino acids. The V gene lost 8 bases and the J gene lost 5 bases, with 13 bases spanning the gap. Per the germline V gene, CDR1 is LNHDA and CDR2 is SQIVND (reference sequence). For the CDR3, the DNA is TGTGCCAGTTCCACAGATCTCGATCAGCCCCAGCATTTT. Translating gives CASSTDLDQPQHF.

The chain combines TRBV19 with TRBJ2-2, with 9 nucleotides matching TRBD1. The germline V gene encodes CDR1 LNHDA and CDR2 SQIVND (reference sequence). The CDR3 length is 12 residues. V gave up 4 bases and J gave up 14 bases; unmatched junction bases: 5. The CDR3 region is CASSNRDRALFF. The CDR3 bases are TGTGCCAGTAGTAACAGGGACAGGGCACTGTTTTTT.

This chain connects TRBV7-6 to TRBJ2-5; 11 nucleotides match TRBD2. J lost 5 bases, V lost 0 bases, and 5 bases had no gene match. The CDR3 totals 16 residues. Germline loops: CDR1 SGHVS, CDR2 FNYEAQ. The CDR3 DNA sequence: TGTGCCAGCAGCTTAGCGCTAGCGGGAGGCGGGGAGACCCAGTACTTC. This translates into CASSLALAGGGETQYF.

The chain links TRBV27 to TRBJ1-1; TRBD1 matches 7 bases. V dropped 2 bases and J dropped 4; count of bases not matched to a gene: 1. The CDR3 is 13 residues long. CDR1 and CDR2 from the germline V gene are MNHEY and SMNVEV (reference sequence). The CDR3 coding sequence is TGTGCCAGCAGTTTAGACAGGGTCACTGAAGCTTTCTTT. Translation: CASSLDRVTEAFF.

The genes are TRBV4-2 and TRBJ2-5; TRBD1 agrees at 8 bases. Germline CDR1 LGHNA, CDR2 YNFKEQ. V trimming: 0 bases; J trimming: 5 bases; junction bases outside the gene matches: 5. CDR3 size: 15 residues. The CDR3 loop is CASSQEYGQGETQYF. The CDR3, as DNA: TGTGCCAGCAGCCAAGAATACGGACAGGGCGAGACCCAGTACTTC.